These T cell receptor beta chains were read from a single sample in a study of response to subunit inactivated influenza vaccine. Via MiXCR, TCRdb re-called the RT-PCR reads, giving one row per CDR3 protein. Of a few hundred thousand distinct CDR3 sequences in the sample, over 20% were seen once. The sample was PBMCs from blood, taken about 20 months after vaccination. Receptors originate from a man aged 50 to 69 who received an inactivated influenza vaccine. The CDR3 runs from the conserved cysteine through the conserved F or W. A D gene is named only where the DNA matches it firmly. Not all rows give a size; the values are once, few, many and, for expanded clones, a class.

CDR3aa,CDR3nt,abundance,j_gene,v_gene,d_gene
CAAAGTAGTSSAYEQYF,TGTGCCGCAGCCGGGACAGCCGGGACTAGCTCCGCGTACGAGCAGTACTTC,.,TRBJ2-7,TRBV6-1,TRBD2
CASTQTSSSFYNEQFF,TGCGCCAGCACCCAAACTAGTTCGTCTTTTTACAATGAGCAGTTCTTC,.,TRBJ2-1,TRBV5-1,.
CASSLETSGRHEQYF,TGTGCCAGCAGCTTAGAGACTAGCGGGAGACACGAGCAGTACTTC,.,TRBJ2-7,TRBV11-2,TRBD2
CASSYRPTDQETQYF,TGCGCCAGCAGCTATCGACCCACAGACCAAGAGACCCAGTACTTC,.,TRBJ2-5,TRBV4-1,.
CASSPLWQGASPLHF,TGTGCCAGCAGTCCACTCTGGCAGGGAGCCTCACCCCTCCACTTT,few,TRBJ1-6,TRBV28,.
CASSRQVLEPQHF,TGTGCCAGCAGTAGACAGGTTTTGGAGCCCCAGCATTTT,.,TRBJ1-5,TRBV28,.
CSVCRVSSYEQYF,TGCAGCGTTTGTAGGGTATCGTCCTACGAGCAGTACTTC,few,TRBJ2-7,TRBV29-1,.
CAIREPVQSEAFF,TGTGCCATCAGAGAACCGGTCCAATCTGAAGCTTTCTTT,.,TRBJ1-1,TRBV10-3,.
CSARRQTDTQYF,TGCAGTGCTAGAAGACAGACAGATACGCAGTATTTT,few,TRBJ2-3,TRBV20-1,.
CSAIQGLGNIQYF,TGCAGTGCTATACAGGGGCTGGGAAACATTCAGTACTTC,.,TRBJ2-4,TRBV20-1,TRBD1
CASRPRTSGVPTDTQYF,TGTGCCAGCAGACCAAGGACTAGCGGGGTGCCCACAGATACGCAGTATTTT,few,TRBJ2-3,TRBV7-8,TRBD2
CASSLGPGQGVSETQYF,TGCGCCAGCAGCCTTGGGCCGGGACAGGGGGTTTCAGAGACCCAGTACTTC,.,TRBJ2-5,TRBV4-1,TRBD1
CASSLYGIGETQYF,TGTGCCAGCAGCTTATATGGGATTGGGGAGACCCAGTACTTC,.,TRBJ2-5,TRBV11-2,.
CSVDWLAGPSSYNEQFF,TGCAGCGTTGATTGGCTAGCGGGACCAAGCTCCTACAATGAGCAGTTCTTC,.,TRBJ2-1,TRBV29-1,TRBD2
CASSLVWTSANSYNEQFF,TGTGCCAGCAGCTTAGTTTGGACTAGCGCGAACTCCTACAATGAGCAGTTCTTC,.,TRBJ2-1,TRBV7-8,TRBD2
CASSLFTRQETQYF,TGTGCCAGCAGTTTATTTACCCGCCAAGAGACCCAGTACTTC,.,TRBJ2-5,TRBV12-3/TRBV12-4,.
CASSYSMAGDFFNEQFF,TGTGCCAGCAGTTACTCTATGGCAGGGGACTTTTTCAATGAGCAGTTCTTC,.,TRBJ2-1,TRBV6-5,.
CASREPRDRNTEAFF,TGTGCCAGCAGGGAGCCACGGGACCGGAACACTGAAGCTTTCTTT,.,TRBJ1-1,TRBV6-1,.
CASSPISEGYTF,TGTGCCAGCAGCCCGATTTCGGAAGGCTACACCTTC,.,TRBJ1-2,TRBV5-8,.
CASSLPKSIFYYKPQHF,TGTGCCAGCAGCCTCCCTAAAAGTATCTTTTATTATAAGCCCCAGCATTTT,.,TRBJ1-5,TRBV28,.
CASSPMGYEQYF,TGTGCCAGCTCACCAATGGGGTACGAGCAGTACTTC,.,TRBJ2-7,TRBV18,.
CASSGTSSTNTYEQYF,TGTGCCAGCAGCGGGACAAGTTCGACGAATACCTACGAGCAGTACTTC,few,TRBJ2-7,TRBV6-2/TRBV6-3,.
CASSYVQGTGELFF,TGCGCCAGCAGCTATGTACAGGGGACCGGGGAGCTGTTTTTT,few,TRBJ2-2,TRBV5-1,TRBD1
CASRLPGQGGSYTF,TGTGCCAGCAGATTACCGGGACAGGGGGGGTCCTACACCTTC,.,TRBJ1-2,TRBV28,TRBD1
CSAANPGAQPQHF,TGCAGTGCCGCGAATCCGGGGGCTCAGCCCCAGCATTTT,many,TRBJ1-5,TRBV20-1,.
CASSTQGGEKLFF,TGTGCCAGCAGCACCCAGGGAGGTGAAAAACTGTTTTTT,few,TRBJ1-4,TRBV7-9,.